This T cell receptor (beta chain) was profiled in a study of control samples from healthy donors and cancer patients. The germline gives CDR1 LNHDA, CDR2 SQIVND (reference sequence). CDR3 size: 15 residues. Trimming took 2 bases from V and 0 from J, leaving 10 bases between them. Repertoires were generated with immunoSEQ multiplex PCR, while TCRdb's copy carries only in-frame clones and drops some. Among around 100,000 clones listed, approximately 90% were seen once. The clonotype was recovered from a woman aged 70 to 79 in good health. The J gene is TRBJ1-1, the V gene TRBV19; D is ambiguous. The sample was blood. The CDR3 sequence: CASSITGALNTEAFF. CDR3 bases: TGTGCCAGTAGTATAACTGGCGCTTTGAACACTGAAGCTTTCTTT.